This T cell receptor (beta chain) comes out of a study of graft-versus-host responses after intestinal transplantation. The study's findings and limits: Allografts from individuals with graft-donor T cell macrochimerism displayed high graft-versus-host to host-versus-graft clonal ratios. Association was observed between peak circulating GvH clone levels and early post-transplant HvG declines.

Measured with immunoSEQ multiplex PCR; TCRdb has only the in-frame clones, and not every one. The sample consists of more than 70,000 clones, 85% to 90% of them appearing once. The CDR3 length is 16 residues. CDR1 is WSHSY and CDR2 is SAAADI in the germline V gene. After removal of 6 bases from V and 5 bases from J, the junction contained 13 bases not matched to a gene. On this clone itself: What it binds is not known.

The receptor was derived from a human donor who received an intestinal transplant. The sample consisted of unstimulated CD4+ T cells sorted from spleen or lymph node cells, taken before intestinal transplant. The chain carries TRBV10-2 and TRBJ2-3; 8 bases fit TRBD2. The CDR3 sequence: CASRARGRGGGDTQYF. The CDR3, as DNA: TGCGCCAGCAGGGCCCGGGGCCGGGGGGGCGGAGATACGCAGTATTTT.